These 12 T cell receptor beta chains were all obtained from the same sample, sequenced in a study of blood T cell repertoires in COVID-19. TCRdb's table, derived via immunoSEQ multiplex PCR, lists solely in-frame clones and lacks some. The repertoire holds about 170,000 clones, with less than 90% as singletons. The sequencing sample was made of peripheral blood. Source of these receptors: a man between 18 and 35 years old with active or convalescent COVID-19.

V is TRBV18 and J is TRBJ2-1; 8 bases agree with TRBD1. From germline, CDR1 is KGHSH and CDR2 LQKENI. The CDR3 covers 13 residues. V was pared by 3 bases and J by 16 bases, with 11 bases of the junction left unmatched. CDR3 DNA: TGTGCCAGCTCACCTGTGGACAGGGCCCGGCGCTTCTTC. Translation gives CASSPVDRARRFF.

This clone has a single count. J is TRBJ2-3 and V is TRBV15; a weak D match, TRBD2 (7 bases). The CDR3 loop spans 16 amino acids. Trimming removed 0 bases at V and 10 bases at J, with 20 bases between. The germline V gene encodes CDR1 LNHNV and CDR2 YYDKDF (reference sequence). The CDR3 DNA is TGTGCCACCAGCAGAGATCCGGAGGGGGGGAGAGGAGCGCAGTATTTT. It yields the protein CATSRDPEGGRGAQYF. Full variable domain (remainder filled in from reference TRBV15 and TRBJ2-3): DAMVIQNPRYQVTQFGKPVTLSCSQTLNHNVMYWYQQKSSQAPKLLFHYYDKDFNNEADTPDNFQSRRPNTSFCFLDIRSPGLGDTAMYLCATSRDPEGGRGAQYFGPGTRLTVL.

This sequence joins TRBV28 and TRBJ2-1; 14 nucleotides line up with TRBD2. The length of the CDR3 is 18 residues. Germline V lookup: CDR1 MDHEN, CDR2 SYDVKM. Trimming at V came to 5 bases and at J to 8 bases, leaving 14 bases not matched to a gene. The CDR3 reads CASSPPGLAGALYDEQFF. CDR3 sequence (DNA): TGTGCCAGCAGTCCCCCGGGACTAGCGGGAGCACTGTACGATGAGCAGTTCTTC.

CDR3 loop: CASSQERSTDTQYF. The CDR3 nucleotides read TGCGCCAGCAGCCAAGAGAGGAGCACAGATACGCAGTATTTT. This sequence joins TRBV4-1 and TRBJ2-3; unclear D gene. The CDR3 consists of 14 residues. With 0 bases removed from V and 0 bases from J, the gap between germline ends came to 4 bases. Germline-derived CDR1 and CDR2 are MGHRA and YSYEKL.

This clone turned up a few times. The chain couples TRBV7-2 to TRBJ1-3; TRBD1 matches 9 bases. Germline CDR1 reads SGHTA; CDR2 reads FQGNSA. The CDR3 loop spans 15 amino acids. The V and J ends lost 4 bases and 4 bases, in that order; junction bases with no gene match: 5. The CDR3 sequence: CASSWGQGTGNTIYF. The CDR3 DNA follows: TGTGCCAGCAGCTGGGGACAGGGCACCGGAAACACCATATATTTT.

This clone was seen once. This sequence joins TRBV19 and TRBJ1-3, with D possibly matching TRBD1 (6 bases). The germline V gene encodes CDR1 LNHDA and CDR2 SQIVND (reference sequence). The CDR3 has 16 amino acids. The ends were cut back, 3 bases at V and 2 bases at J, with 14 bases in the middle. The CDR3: CASSIGTRVPGNTIYF. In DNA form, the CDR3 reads TGTGCCAGTAGTATCGGGACAAGGGTTCCTGGAAACACCATATATTTT. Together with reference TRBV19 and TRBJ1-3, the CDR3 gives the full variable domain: DGGITQSPKYLFRKEGQNVTLSCEQNLNHDAMYWYRQDPGQGLRLIYYSQIVNDFQKGDIAEGYSVSREKKESFPLTVTSAQKNPTAFYLCASSIGTRVPGNTIYFGEGSWLTVV.

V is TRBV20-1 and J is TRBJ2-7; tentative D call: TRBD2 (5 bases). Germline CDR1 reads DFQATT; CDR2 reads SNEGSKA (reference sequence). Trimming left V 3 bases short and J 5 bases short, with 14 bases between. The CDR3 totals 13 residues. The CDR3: CSASRQAGNEQYF. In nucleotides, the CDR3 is TGCAGTGCTAGTCGCCAGGCCGGGAACGAGCAGTACTTC.

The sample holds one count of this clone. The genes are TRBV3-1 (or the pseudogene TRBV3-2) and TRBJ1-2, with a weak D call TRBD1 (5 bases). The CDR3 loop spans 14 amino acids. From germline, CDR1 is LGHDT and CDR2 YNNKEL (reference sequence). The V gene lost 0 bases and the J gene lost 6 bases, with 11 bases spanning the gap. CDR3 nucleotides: TGTGCCAGCAGCCAAGAAGCGGGACGGAATGGCTACACCTTC. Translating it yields CASSQEAGRNGYTF.

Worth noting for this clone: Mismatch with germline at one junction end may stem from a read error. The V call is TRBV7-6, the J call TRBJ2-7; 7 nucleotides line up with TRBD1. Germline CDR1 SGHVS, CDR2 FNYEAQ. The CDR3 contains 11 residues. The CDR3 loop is CAGRDSYEQYF. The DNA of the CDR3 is TGTGCCGGCAGGGACAGCTACGAGCAGTACTTC. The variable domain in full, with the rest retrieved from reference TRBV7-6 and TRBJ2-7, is GAGVSQSPRYKVTKRGQDVALRCDPISGHVSLYWYRQALGQGPEFLTYFNYEAQQDKSGLPNDRFSAERPEGSISTLTIQRTEQRDSAMYRCAGRDSYEQYFGPGTRLTVT.

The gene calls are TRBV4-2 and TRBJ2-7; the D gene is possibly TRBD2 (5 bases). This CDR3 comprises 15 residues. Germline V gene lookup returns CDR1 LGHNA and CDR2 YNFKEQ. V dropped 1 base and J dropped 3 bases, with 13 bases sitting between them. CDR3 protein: CASSQVNGEYYEQYF. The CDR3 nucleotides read TGTGCCAGCAGCCAAGTAAACGGGGAATACTACGAGCAGTACTTC.

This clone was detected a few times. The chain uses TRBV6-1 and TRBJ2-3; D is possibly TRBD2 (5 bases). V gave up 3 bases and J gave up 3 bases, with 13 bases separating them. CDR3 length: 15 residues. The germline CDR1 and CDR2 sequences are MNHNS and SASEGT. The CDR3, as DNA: TGTGCCAGCAGTGACCGGGGTAGCACGACAGATACGCAGTATTTT. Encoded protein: CASSDRGSTTDTQYF.

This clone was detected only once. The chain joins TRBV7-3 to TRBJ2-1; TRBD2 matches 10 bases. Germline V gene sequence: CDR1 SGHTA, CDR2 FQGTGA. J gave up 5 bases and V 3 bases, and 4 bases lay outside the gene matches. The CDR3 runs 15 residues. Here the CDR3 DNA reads TGTGCCAGCAGCTTCCTAGCGGGAGTAAACAATGAGCAGTTCTTC. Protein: CASSFLAGVNNEQFF.